This T cell receptor (beta chain) was identified in a study of regulatory T cells in long-lasting Graves disease. On the study more broadly: The criterion for persistent Graves' disease was over 5 years of antithyroid drugs with positive TSH receptor antibodies. Study-level points and caveats: With persistent disease, TRBV28, TRBJ1-2 and TRBJ2-5 were the favored segments. Persistent patients shared more public clonotypes (under 3,000) than newly diagnosed patients (roughly 960).

Documented time point: persistent/refractory GD, antithyroid drugs over 5 years with positive TRAb. RNA extracted from PBMCs served as the sequencing template. An endocrinology department in Xi'an, China, recruited the patients. Comment on this clonotype: What it binds is unknown.

CDR1 is LNHDA and CDR2 is SQIVND in the germline V gene (reference sequence). The length of the CDR3 is 16 residues. V dropped 2 bases and J dropped 4; count of bases not matched to a gene: 8. HTBI primers from iRepertoire and Arm-PCR of CDR3 regions yielded the TCR beta libraries. TCRdb reprocessed the multiplex PCR reads via MiXCR and lists one record per CDR3 protein. The sample has approximately 360,000 distinct CDR3 sequences, roughly 24% seen once. The rearrangement uses TRBV19 and TRBJ1-1; TRBD1 matches 9 bases. The origin of this receptor is a woman aged 40 to 49 with Graves disease. This sample comprised peripheral blood mononuclear cells (PBMCs), obtained when the disease was refractory, from a patient treated with antithyroid drugs. CDR3 coding DNA: TGTGCCAGTAGTATAACAGGGGGCGGAGGTGTCACTGAAGCTTTCTTT. Amino acid sequence: CASSITGGGGVTEAFF.